The 26 T cell receptor beta chains reported below all come from one sample, sequenced in a study of a mutant IDH1 vaccine in newly diagnosed glioma (dated by TCRdb to 2020 to 2022). The receptor library was made with the immunoSEQ multiplex PCR assay. What TCRdb holds here is the immuneACCESS table cut down to in-frame rearrangements. Part of the clones is not present; checked against another copy, under half of the missing clones reflect an unresolved V gene, and the others are unexplained. This sample has about 56,000 clones in its table, and roughly 80% of those were observed once. Jointly, the top ten make up roughly 3.2% of the sample. What these receptors recognize is not known. Explained via the paper, the time point label denotes: week 47, end of study. A 20-mer mutant IDH1 peptide at 300 micrograms in Montanide made up each vaccine dose, which was injected subcutaneously together with topical imiquimod.

The sample consisted of PBMCs, taken from a glioma patient whose treatment included an IDH1 peptide vaccine. Receptors originate from a woman in her forties or fifties with glioma.

V is TRBV11-2 and J is TRBJ2-7; D not certain. The CDR3 runs to 12 residues. V lost 5 bases and J lost 5, with 10 bases in between. CDR1 is SGHAT and CDR2 is FQNNGV in the germline V gene. CDR3 coding DNA: TGTGCCAGCAGCCTAAACGGCAACGAGCAGTACTTC. It is translated as CASSLNGNEQYF. The full variable domain, in which reference TRBV11-2 and TRBJ2-7 provide the parts outside the CDR3, is EAGVAQSPRYKIIEKRQSVAFWCNPISGHATLYWYQQILGQGPKLLIQFQNNGVVDDSQLPKDRFSAERLKGVDSTLKIQPAKLEDSAVYLCASSLNGNEQYFGPGTRLTVT.

V and J are TRBV9 and TRBJ2-5; D gene ambiguous. This CDR3 spans 15 amino acids. Trimming removed 4 bases at V and 1 base at J, with 14 bases between. Germline loops: CDR1 SGDLS, CDR2 YYNGEE. The CDR3 region is CASSPVSAIQETQYF. The CDR3 nucleotides are TGTGCCAGCAGCCCCGTTTCTGCGATCCAAGAGACCCAGTACTTC.

The chain couples TRBV5-1 to TRBJ2-7, with D unresolved. The CDR3 loop spans 15 amino acids. Trimming removed 1 base at V and 3 bases at J, with 14 bases between. Per germline, CDR1 SGHRS and CDR2 YFSETQ. The CDR3 sequence: CASSLRRNDGYEQYF. For the CDR3, the DNA is TGCGCCAGCAGCTTGCGAAGAAACGACGGCTACGAGCAGTACTTC.

In this sample, this clone turned up once. The rearrangement links TRBV6-5 to TRBJ1-3, with 7 bases aligning to TRBD1. With V trimmed by 5 bases and J by 4 bases, 2 bases remained unmatched. Looked up from germline, CDR1 is MNHEY and CDR2 is SVGAGI. The CDR3 runs 13 residues. The CDR3 DNA is TGTGCCAGCAGTGAAGGGGGCGGAAACACCATATATTTT. As protein: CASSEGGGNTIYF.

The chain carries TRBV4-1 and TRBJ1-1, with D possibly being TRBD1 (6 bases). The V end was cut by 0 bases, the J end by 1 base, with 9 bases between. This CDR3 is built from 15 residues. Per germline, CDR1 MGHRA and CDR2 YSYEKL. CDR3 DNA: TGCGCCAGCAGCCAAGACCCGACAGGGAACACTGAAGCTTTCTTT. Residues: CASSQDPTGNTEAFF.

The rearrangement links TRBV14 to TRBJ1-1, with D unresolved. Trimming stripped 3 bases from V and 6 bases from J, with 11 bases between. Germline CDR1 SGHDN, CDR2 FVKESK. This CDR3 is 13 amino acids long. CDR3 amino acids: CASSQTGPAEAFF. For the CDR3, the DNA is TGTGCCAGCAGCCAGACGGGTCCGGCTGAAGCTTTCTTT.

The rearrangement links TRBV4-1 to TRBJ2-7; no reliable D call. The CDR3 is 13 residues long. V was trimmed by 4 bases and J by 3 bases, leaving 10 bases between them. Germline CDR1 and CDR2: MGHRA and YSYEKL. The CDR3 sequence is CASSRDTFYEQYF. For the CDR3, the DNA is TGCGCCAGCAGCCGAGACACCTTCTACGAGCAGTACTTC.

The V gene is TRBV11-2, the J gene TRBJ1-1; D unclear. CDR1 is SGHAT, CDR2 FQNNGV, per germline. V was clipped by 5 bases and J by 0 bases, with 7 bases between them. CDR3 length: 13 amino acids. This chain's CDR3 is CASSVEMNTEAFF. CDR3 DNA sequence: TGTGCCAGCAGCGTTGAAATGAACACTGAAGCTTTCTTT.

The rearrangement uses TRBV27 and TRBJ1-5; D possibly corresponds to TRBD1 (6 bases). Trimming pared 3 bases from V and 7 bases from J, leaving 19 bases between. Looked up from germline, CDR1 is MNHEY and CDR2 is SMNVEV (reference sequence). The CDR3 spans 16 residues. The CDR3 DNA is TGTGCCAGCAGTTTCTGGGGCAGGGGTGACGGGCAGCCCCAGCATTTT. This gives the protein CASSFWGRGDGQPQHF.

The V call is TRBV15, the J call TRBJ1-2; TRBD1 aligns across 9 bases. The V gene end was trimmed by 2 bases and the J gene end by 8 bases; junction bases not matched to a gene: 9. Germline V gene sequence: CDR1 LNHNV, CDR2 YYDKDF (reference sequence). The CDR3 spans 15 residues. The CDR3 region is CATSRPTGQGTGYTF. The CDR3 DNA follows: TGTGCCACCAGCAGACCCACGGGACAGGGAACCGGCTACACCTTC. Full variable domain (outside the CDR3, taken from reference TRBV15 and TRBJ1-2): DAMVIQNPRYQVTQFGKPVTLSCSQTLNHNVMYWYQQKSSQAPKLLFHYYDKDFNNEADTPDNFQSRRPNTSFCFLDIRSPGLGDTAMYLCATSRPTGQGTGYTFGSGTRLTVV.

V and J are TRBV6-5 and TRBJ2-2; D is undetermined. Germline-derived CDR1 and CDR2 are MNHEY and SVGAGI. Trimming pared 4 bases from V and 5 bases from J, leaving 11 bases between. This CDR3 contains 14 residues. In DNA form, the CDR3 reads TGTGCCAGCAGTTTCCCCAGTCCAACCGGGGAGCTGTTTTTT. Amino acids: CASSFPSPTGELFF.

The V and J genes are TRBV9 and TRBJ1-3; D not certain. The length of the CDR3 is 16 residues. Germline V gene lookup returns CDR1 SGDLS and CDR2 YYNGEE. V gave up 4 bases and J gave up 2 bases, with 16 bases separating them. CDR3 sequence (DNA): TGTGCCAGCAGCCCCGACCCGACGGGGACTGGAAACACCATATATTTT. It yields the protein CASSPDPTGTGNTIYF.

The chain joins TRBV7-2 to TRBJ2-3; 11 bases are a match to TRBD2. The length of the CDR3 is 16 residues. With 2 bases clipped from V and 7 bases from J, the junction kept 8 bases outside the gene matches. The germline V gene encodes CDR1 SGHTA and CDR2 FQGNSA. The CDR3 protein is CASSLLTSGVINTQYF. The CDR3 bases are TGTGCCAGCAGCTTATTGACTAGCGGGGTAATAAATACGCAGTATTTT. The whole variable domain, remainder taken from reference TRBV7-2 and TRBJ2-3, is GAGVSQSPSNKVTEKGKDVELRCDPISGHTALYWYRQSLGQGLEFLIYFQGNSAPDKSGLPSDRFSAERTGGSVSTLTIQRTQQEDSAVYLCASSLLTSGVINTQYFGPGTRLTVL.

This rearrangement joins TRBV10-3 to TRBJ1-1, with 7 bases lining up with TRBD1. CDR3 length: 15 amino acids. V shed 10 bases, J shed 1 base, and the junction held 12 bases outside the gene matches. Germline assignment: CDR1 ENHRY and CDR2 SYGVKD. CDR3 sequence (DNA): TGTGCCAGAGGCGTTCCTTACAGGGGGAACACTGAAGCTTTCTTT. Translated, it gives CARGVPYRGNTEAFF.

DNA of the CDR3: TGTGCCAGCAGCCCTAAACCGGGACAGGGGGCGCTTTTGGTAGCTTTCTTT. It codes for CASSPKPGQGALLVAFF. The chain has TRBV5-4 and TRBJ1-1; TRBD1 matches 12 bases. Trimming at V came to 4 bases and at J to 10 bases, leaving 17 bases not matched to a gene. CDR1 is SGHNT, CDR2 YYREEE, per germline (reference sequence). This CDR3 comprises 17 residues.

The chain carries TRBV30 and TRBJ1-5; D not certain. The V and J ends lost 2 bases and 3 bases respectively, with 14 bases between them. Germline lookup yields CDR1 GTSNPN and CDR2 SVGIG (reference sequence). The CDR3 has 15 residues. The CDR3 DNA follows: TGTGCCTGGAGTCCCCTCTGGCCTATCAATCAGCCCCAGCATTTT. Its protein product is CAWSPLWPINQPQHF.

V gene TRBV7-8 combines with J gene TRBJ2-2; D remains ambiguous. The germline CDR1 and CDR2 sequences are SGHVS and FQNEAQ. The length of the CDR3 is 14 residues. V was clipped by 5 bases and J by 0 bases, with 7 bases between them. The CDR3 loop reads CASSRVANTGELFF. The CDR3 region has the DNA TGTGCCAGCAGCCGAGTCGCGAACACCGGGGAGCTGTTTTTT.

The chain has TRBV7-2 and TRBJ2-5; perhaps TRBD1 as D (6 bases). Germline loops: CDR1 SGHTA, CDR2 FQGNSA. Trimming stripped 5 bases from V and 4 bases from J, with 14 bases between. The CDR3 is 14 amino acids. The CDR3 here is CASSPEWGRETQYF. The CDR3 DNA reads as TGTGCCAGCAGCCCCGAGTGGGGGCGAGAGACCCAGTACTTC.

The chain couples TRBV11-1 to TRBJ2-5; D is possibly TRBD2 (6 bases). This CDR3 has 13 residues. Trimming took off 1 base at V and 4 bases at J, with 7 bases between the two ends. Germline CDR1 is SGHAT and CDR2 is FQDESV (reference sequence). CDR3 bases: TGTGCCAGCAGCTTAGGCGGGACAGAGACCCAGTACTTC. Translated: CASSLGGTETQYF.

The CDR3 here is CASSAGPTGRVYEQYF. CDR3 DNA: TGTGCCAGCAGCGCGGGCCCTACAGGGAGGGTCTACGAGCAGTACTTC. This rearrangement joins TRBV9 to TRBJ2-7, with a weak D call TRBD2 (7 bases). Germline CDR1 SGDLS, CDR2 YYNGEE. The CDR3 spans 16 residues. V was clipped by 3 bases and J by 3 bases, with 19 bases between them.

The V and J genes are TRBV27 and TRBJ1-6; possible D gene TRBD1, 5 bases. V lost 4 bases and J 14 bases, leaving 18 bases between the germline ends. CDR3 length equals 14 residues. Per germline, CDR1 MNHEY and CDR2 SMNVEV (reference sequence). Written as DNA, the CDR3 is TGTGCCAGCAGTTCAGGTGGGGTTAGAGGGGCCCTCCACTTT. Its protein product is CASSSGGVRGALHF.

V is TRBV11-1 and J is TRBJ1-5; the match to TRBD1 covers 7 bases. CDR1 SGHAT and CDR2 FQDESV come from the germline V gene (reference sequence). This CDR3 comprises 15 residues. Trimming cost V 8 bases and J 0 bases; bases outside gene matches: 7. This CDR3 reads CASSKGADSNQPQHF. The CDR3 DNA sequence: TGTGCCAGCTCAAAGGGGGCGGATAGCAATCAGCCCCAGCATTTT.

V and J are TRBV11-3 and TRBJ1-2; D possibly corresponds to TRBD1 (5 bases). The CDR3 is 15 residues long. Germline V gene sequence: CDR1 SGHNT, CDR2 YENEEA. The germline V and J ends were trimmed by 1 base and 3 bases, with 12 bases remaining between them. The CDR3 loop reads CASSLAPSGDYGYTF. CDR3 in DNA: TGTGCCAGCAGCTTAGCCCCCTCGGGGGACTATGGCTACACCTTC.

The rearrangement uses TRBV7-9 and TRBJ2-2; TRBD2 matches at 8 bases. The CDR3 runs 15 residues. Germline CDR1 SEHNR, CDR2 FQNEAQ (reference sequence). V gave up 5 bases and J gave up 4 bases; unmatched junction bases: 6. DNA of the CDR3: TGTGCCAGCAGCCCAATCGGGGGGGTCACCGGGGAGCTGTTTTTT. Translating it yields CASSPIGGVTGELFF.

The chain combines TRBV7-9 with TRBJ2-3, with 11 nucleotides matching TRBD1. V was clipped by 0 bases and J by 5 bases; unmatched bases: 4. Germline V gene data show CDR1 as SEHNR and CDR2 as FQNEAQ (reference sequence). The CDR3 sequence is 16 residues long. The CDR3 reads CASSLAGTGGLDTQYF. The CDR3 nucleotides are TGTGCCAGCAGCTTAGCGGGGACAGGGGGACTAGATACGCAGTATTTT.

Only a few counts were recorded for this clone. The gene calls are TRBV4-2 and TRBJ2-2; no clear D gene. V gave up 0 bases and J gave up 5 bases, with 7 bases separating them. Per germline, CDR1 LGHNA and CDR2 YNFKEQ. This CDR3 is 14 amino acids long. CDR3 loop: CASSQDETTGELFF. CDR3 bases: TGTGCCAGCAGCCAAGACGAGACAACCGGGGAGCTGTTTTTT.